The 5 T cell receptor beta chains given below trace back to one sample, sequenced in a study of spatial heterogeneity in lung cancer. Study outcomes and limitations: The study found that expanded intratumoral alpha and beta TCR counts tracked tumor mutation counts.

TCRdb fed the 5' RACE reads into MiXCR, producing one record per CDR3 protein. Altogether 9,500 to 13,000 distinct CDR3 sequences are present, around 10% being singletons, with the ten largest covering 10% to 15%. No antigen has been identified for these receptors. The time point: sample taken at primary tumor resection. The sample in question was lung tumor tissue, obtained at surgery. The receptors were gathered from a female donor with early-stage non-small cell lung cancer.

The chain recombines TRBV5-6 with TRBJ2-5; D may be TRBD1 (6 bases). The length of the CDR3 is 13 residues. V was shortened by 3 bases and J by 1 base, with 7 bases between the two germline ends. The V gene's germline CDR1 is SGHDT and CDR2 YYEEEE. The CDR3, as DNA: TGTGCCAGCAGCTGGGACACCCAAGAGACCCAGTACTTC. It codes for CASSWDTQETQYF.

This chain joins TRBV27 and TRBJ2-1; 8 bases align to TRBD1. This CDR3 region has 15 residues. After removal of 3 bases from V and 7 bases from J, the junction contained 8 bases not matched to a gene. The V gene's germline CDR1 is MNHEY and CDR2 SMNVEV (reference sequence). Here the CDR3 DNA reads TGTGCCAGCAGTTTGTGGCAGGGGGCGGGGAATGAGCAGTTCTTC. Translating gives CASSLWQGAGNEQFF.

This clonotype was detected ten times or more. This chain links TRBV9 with TRBJ2-7; the D gene is possibly TRBD1 (5 bases). Germline CDR1 reads SGDLS; CDR2 reads YYNGEE. CDR3 size: 14 residues. Trimming cost V 0 bases and J 4 bases, with 11 bases left between them. The CDR3, as DNA: TGTGCCAGCAGCGTAGGTCCCCAGGGTTACGAGCAGTACTTC. It specifies CASSVGPQGYEQYF. The entire variable domain, with the rest obtained from reference TRBV9 and TRBJ2-7, is as follows: DSGVTQTPKHLITATGQRVTLRCSPRSGDLSVYWYQQSLDQGLQFLIQYYNGEERAKGNILERFSAQQFPDLHSELNLSSLELGDSALYFCASSVGPQGYEQYFGPGTRLTVT.

Ten or more counts support this clonotype. The CDR3 nucleotides read TGTGCCTGGAGTTTTGGGTTGTCAGGGGCAACCGGGGAGCTGTTTTTT. The encoded protein is CAWSFGLSGATGELFF. The rearrangement joins TRBV30 to TRBJ2-2, with a possible D match to TRBD1 (6 bases). Looked up from germline, CDR1 is GTSNPN and CDR2 is SVGIG (reference sequence). The V end was cut by 2 bases, the J end by 5 bases, with 18 bases between. The length of the CDR3 is 16 residues.

This clonotype has a count of ten or more. The J gene is TRBJ1-2, the V gene TRBV6-5; D is unresolved. This CDR3 contains 13 residues. Trimming shortened V by 5 bases and J by 0 bases, and 7 bases separated the two germline ends. Germline CDR1 reads MNHEY; CDR2 reads SVGAGI. The chain's CDR3 is CASSRTANYGYTF. CDR3 nucleotide sequence: TGTGCCAGCAGTCGGACTGCTAACTATGGCTACACCTTC.